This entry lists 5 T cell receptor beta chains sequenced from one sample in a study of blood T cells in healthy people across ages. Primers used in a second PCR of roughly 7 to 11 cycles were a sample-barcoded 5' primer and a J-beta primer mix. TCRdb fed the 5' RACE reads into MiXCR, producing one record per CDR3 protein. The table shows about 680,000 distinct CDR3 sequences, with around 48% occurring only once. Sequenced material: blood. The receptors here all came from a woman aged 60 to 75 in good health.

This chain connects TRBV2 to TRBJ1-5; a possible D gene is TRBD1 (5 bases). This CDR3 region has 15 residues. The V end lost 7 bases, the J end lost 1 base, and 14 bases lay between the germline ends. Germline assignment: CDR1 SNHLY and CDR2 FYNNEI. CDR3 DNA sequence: TGTGCCAGCAAACCCGGGACCGTGAGCAATCAGCCCCAGCATTTT. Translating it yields CASKPGTVSNQPQHF.

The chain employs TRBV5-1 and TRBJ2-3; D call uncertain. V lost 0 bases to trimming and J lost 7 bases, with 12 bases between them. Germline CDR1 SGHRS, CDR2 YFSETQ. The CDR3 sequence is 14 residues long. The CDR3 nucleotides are TGCGCCAGCAGCTTGGCCCCCGACGGAAATACGCAGTATTTT. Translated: CASSLAPDGNTQYF.

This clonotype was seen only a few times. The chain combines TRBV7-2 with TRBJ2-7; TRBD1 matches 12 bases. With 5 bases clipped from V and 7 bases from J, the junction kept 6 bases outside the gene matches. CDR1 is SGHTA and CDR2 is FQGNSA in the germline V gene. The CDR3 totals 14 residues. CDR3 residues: CASSTRDRGPEQYF. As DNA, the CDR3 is TGTGCCAGCAGCACCCGGGACAGGGGGCCAGAGCAGTACTTC. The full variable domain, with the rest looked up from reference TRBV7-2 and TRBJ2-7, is GAGVSQSPSNKVTEKGKDVELRCDPISGHTALYWYRQSLGQGLEFLIYFQGNSAPDKSGLPSDRFSAERTGGSVSTLTIQRTQQEDSAVYLCASSTRDRGPEQYFGPGTRLTVT.

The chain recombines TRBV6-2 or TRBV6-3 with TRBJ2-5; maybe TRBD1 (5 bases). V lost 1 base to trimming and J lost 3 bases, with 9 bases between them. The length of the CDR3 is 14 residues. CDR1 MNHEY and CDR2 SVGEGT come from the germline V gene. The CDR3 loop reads CASSYWGAEETQYF. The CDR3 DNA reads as TGTGCCAGCAGTTACTGGGGCGCAGAAGAGACCCAGTACTTC.

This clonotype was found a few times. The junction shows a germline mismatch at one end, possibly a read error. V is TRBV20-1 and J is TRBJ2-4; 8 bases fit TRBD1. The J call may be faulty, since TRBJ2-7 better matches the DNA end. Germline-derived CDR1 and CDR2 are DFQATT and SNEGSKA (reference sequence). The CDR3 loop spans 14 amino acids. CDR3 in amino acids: CGARPGQEIYEQYF. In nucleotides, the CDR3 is TGCGGTGCTAGACCGGGACAGGAAATCTACGAGCAGTACTTC.